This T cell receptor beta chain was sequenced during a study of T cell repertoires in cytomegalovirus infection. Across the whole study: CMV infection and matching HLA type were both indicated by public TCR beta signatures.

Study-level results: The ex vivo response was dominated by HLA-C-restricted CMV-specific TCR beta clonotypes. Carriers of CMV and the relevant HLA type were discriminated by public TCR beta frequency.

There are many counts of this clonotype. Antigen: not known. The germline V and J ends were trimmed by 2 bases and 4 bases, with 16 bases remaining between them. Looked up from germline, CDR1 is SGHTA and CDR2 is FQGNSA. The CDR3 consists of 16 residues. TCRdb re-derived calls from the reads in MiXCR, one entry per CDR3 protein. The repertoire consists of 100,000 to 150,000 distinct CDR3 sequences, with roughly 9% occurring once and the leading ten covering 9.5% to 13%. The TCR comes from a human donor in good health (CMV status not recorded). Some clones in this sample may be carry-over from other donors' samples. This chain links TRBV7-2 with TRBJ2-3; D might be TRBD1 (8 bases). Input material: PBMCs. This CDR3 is CASSLRRTGGADTQYF. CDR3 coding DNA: TGTGCCAGCAGCTTACGAAGAACAGGGGGGGCAGATACGCAGTATTTT.